This is a list of T cell receptor beta chains from one sample in a study of shared clonotypes between healthy human individuals. The assay was immunoSEQ multiplex PCR, and TCRdb's table has in-frame clones only and misses some. The table lists under 650,000 clones, 90% to 97% of them singletons. Input material: naive CD4+ T cells sorted from blood. The receptors come from a woman aged 30 to 39 in good health. The CDR3 runs from the conserved cysteine through the conserved F or W. A D gene is named only where the DNA matches it firmly. Clone size is not always given. Where it is, it says once, few, many or a class for expanded clones.

d_call	clone_size	j_call	v_call	cdr3_aa	cdr3_nt
TRBD2	-	TRBJ2-2	TRBV9	CASSVGLAGDTGELFF	TGTGCCAGCAGCGTAGGCCTAGCGGGAGACACCGGGGAGCTGTTTTTT
TRBD1	-	TRBJ2-7	TRBV28	CASRYAQGQGLRYEQYF	TGTGCCAGCAGATACGCTCAGGGACAGGGGTTGAGGTACGAGCAGTACTTC
TRBD1	-	TRBJ1-2	TRBV5-1	CASSLGLGQGALKEHGYTF	TGCGCCAGCAGCTTGGGATTGGGACAGGGGGCGCTTAAAGAGCATGGCTACACCTTC
TRBD2	-	TRBJ2-3	TRBV27	CASRTNLGLAGGLDTDTQYF	TGTGCCAGCAGGACCAATTTGGGACTAGCGGGAGGGTTAGACACAGATACGCAGTATTTT
-	-	TRBJ1-4	TRBV27	CASSLRGLSNEKLFF	TGTGCCAGCAGTTTAAGGGGGTTATCTAATGAAAAACTGTTTTTT
-	-	TRBJ1-3	TRBV11-2	CASSLGNKVENTIYF	TGTGCCAGCAGCTTAGGGAACAAGGTGGAAAACACCATATATTTT
-	-	TRBJ1-1	TRBV5-1	CASSLTFDTEAFF	TGCGCCAGCAGCTTGACTTTCGACACTGAAGCTTTCTTT
TRBD1	-	TRBJ2-2	TRBV10-1	CASSAGQGNTGELFF	TGCGCCAGCAGTGCGGGACAGGGGAACACCGGGGAGCTGTTTTTT
TRBD1	-	TRBJ1-6	TRBV7-9	CASSLGTGGSSPLHF	TGTGCCAGCAGCCTCGGGACAGGGGGCAGCTCACCCCTCCACTTT
TRBD1	once	TRBJ1-4	TRBV30	CAWSTRTGGREKLFF	TGTGCCTGGAGTACCCGGACAGGAGGACGGGAAAAACTGTTTTTT
TRBD1	-	TRBJ2-7	TRBV28	CASSLGTGEQYF	TGTGCCAGCAGCCTCGGGACAGGCGAGCAGTACTTC
-	-	TRBJ2-7	TRBV9	CASSVGGGLTYEQYF	TGTGCCAGCAGCGTAGGAGGGGGTCTCACCTACGAGCAGTACTTC
-	once	TRBJ2-7	TRBV7-9	CASSLDGGRSYEQYF	TGTGCCAGCAGCTTAGACGGGGGACGCTCCTACGAGCAGTACTTC
TRBD1	-	TRBJ1-1	TRBV5-1	CASSTTGQNTEAFF	TGCGCCAGCAGCACGACAGGGCAGAACACTGAAGCTTTCTTT
-	-	TRBJ1-1	TRBV6-6	CASRLAGSKTTEAFF	TGTGCCAGCAGGTTAGCAGGGTCAAAGACGACTGAAGCTTTCTTT
-	-	TRBJ1-5	TRBV28	CASTSIGQNQPQHF	TGTGCCAGCACTTCTATAGGGCAGAATCAGCCCCAGCATTTT
-	-	TRBJ2-1	TRBV7-2	CASSVYYNEQFF	TGTGCCAGCAGCGTCTACTACAATGAGCAGTTCTTC
TRBD2	-	TRBJ2-7	TRBV19	CASSGTGTRIYEQYF	TGTGCCAGTAGTGGAACCGGGACTAGGATCTACGAGCAGTACTTC
-	-	TRBJ1-1	TRBV4-1	CASSQESGLVNTEAFF	TGCGCCAGCAGCCAAGAGTCAGGGTTAGTGAACACTGAAGCTTTCTTT
TRBD1	once	TRBJ1-1	TRBV7-8	CASSPGQGNTEAFF	TGTGCCAGCAGCCCCGGACAGGGGAACACTGAAGCTTTCTTT
TRBD2	-	TRBJ2-5	TRBV5-4	CASSLGAGVSQETQYF	TGTGCCAGCAGCTTGGGAGCGGGAGTATCGCAAGAGACCCAGTACTTC
-	-	TRBJ1-4	TRBV7-2	CASSLYRSNEKLFF	TGTGCCAGCAGCTTATACAGATCTAATGAAAAACTGTTTTTT
-	-	TRBJ2-5	TRBV6-5	CASSYLVGETQYF	TGTGCCAGCAGTTACTTAGTAGGGGAGACCCAGTACTTC
TRBD2	-	TRBJ2-7	TRBV7-2	CASSLGLAGPYEQYF	TGTGCCAGCAGCTTAGGGCTAGCGGGACCCTACGAGCAGTACTTC
-	-	TRBJ2-7	TRBV20-1	CSARRYEQYF	TGCAGTGCTAGACGCTACGAGCAGTACTTC
-	-	TRBJ1-5	TRBV5-1	CASSLEGQRNQPQHF	TGCGCCAGCAGCTTGGAGGGCCAGCGCAATCAGCCCCAGCATTTT
-	-	TRBJ2-7	TRBV7-2	CASSQRDSVAYEQYF	TGTGCCAGCAGCCAAAGGGACTCGGTAGCCTACGAGCAGTACTTC
TRBD2	-	TRBJ2-5	TRBV4-1	CASSQILAGGRGAETQYF	TGCGCCAGCAGCCAAATTCTAGCGGGAGGGAGAGGGGCAGAGACCCAGTACTTC
-	-	TRBJ1-2	TRBV10-3	CAISEQGTLYGYTF	TGTGCCATCAGTGAGCAGGGGACCCTCTATGGCTACACCTTC
TRBD1	-	TRBJ2-7	TRBV7-9	CASSLGDRVYEQYF	TGTGCCAGCAGCTTAGGGGACAGGGTTTACGAGCAGTACTTC
TRBD2	-	TRBJ2-1	TRBV2	CASSEGVLAGGTEQFF	TGTGCCAGCAGTGAAGGGGTACTAGCGGGAGGTACTGAGCAGTTCTTC
-	-	TRBJ2-7	TRBV4-2	CASSQERQTYEQYF	TGTGCCAGCAGCCAAGAACGGCAGACCTACGAGCAGTACTTC
TRBD1	-	TRBJ1-3	TRBV28	CASSGQAPSGNTIYF	TGTGCCAGCAGTGGACAGGCCCCCTCTGGAAACACCATATATTTT
-	-	TRBJ2-7	TRBV7-2	CASSFGPTVDEQYF	TGTGCCAGCAGCTTCGGACCAACTGTGGACGAGCAGTACTTC
-	-	TRBJ2-4	TRBV16	CASSQFRELLAKNIQYF	TGTGCCAGCAGCCAATTCCGGGAGTTACTAGCCAAAAACATTCAGTACTTC
TRBD2	-	TRBJ2-1	TRBV15	CATSRRRTSGTYNEQFF	TGTGCCACCAGCAGAAGAAGGACTAGCGGTACCTACAATGAGCAGTTCTTC
-	-	TRBJ1-2	TRBV6-1	CASSEPGVLFGYTF	TGTGCCAGCAGTGAACCAGGGGTCCTTTTTGGCTACACCTTC
TRBD1	-	TRBJ1-1	TRBV19	CASRNNRGNTEAFF	TGTGCCAGTAGGAACAACAGGGGGAACACTGAAGCTTTCTTT
-	-	TRBJ2-7	TRBV27	CASSLSTRGSYEQYF	TGTGCCAGCAGTTTATCAACCAGGGGCTCCTACGAGCAGTACTTC
-	-	TRBJ1-5	TRBV5-5	CASSLFAGFNQPQHF	TGTGCCAGCAGCTTGTTCGCTGGATTCAATCAGCCCCAGCATTTT
TRBD1	-	TRBJ2-3	TRBV5-6	CASSPAGTGERWRYF	TGTGCCAGCAGCCCAGCCGGGACAGGGGAAAGGTGGAGGTATTTT
-	-	TRBJ2-7	TRBV28	CASSYSPSYEQYF	TGTGCCAGCAGTTACAGCCCCTCCTACGAGCAGTACTTC
TRBD1	-	TRBJ1-1	TRBV10-3	CAVQDREVTEAFF	TGTGCCGTACAAGACAGGGAAGTCACTGAAGCTTTCTTT
-	-	TRBJ1-4	TRBV5-1	CASSLDPWANEKLFF	TGCGCCAGCAGCTTGGATCCCTGGGCTAATGAAAAACTGTTTTTT
TRBD1	-	TRBJ1-4	TRBV11-2	CASSSTTGVEKLFF	TGTGCCAGCAGCTCCACGACAGGGGTTGAAAAACTGTTTTTT
-	-	TRBJ1-4	TRBV25-1	CASSEDRAGDEKLFF	TGTGCCAGCAGTGAGGATCGCGCGGGCGATGAAAAACTGTTTTTT
-	-	TRBJ2-3	TRBV27	CASSWVGTDTQYF	TGTGCCAGCAGTTGGGTGGGCACAGATACGCAGTATTTT
-	-	TRBJ2-3	TRBV14	CASSQVGLQYF	TGTGCCAGCAGCCAAGTTGGGTTACAGTATTTT
TRBD2	-	TRBJ2-1	TRBV10-3	CAILAGRSYNEQFF	TGTGCCATCCTAGCGGGGCGCTCCTACAATGAGCAGTTCTTC
-	-	TRBJ2-7	TRBV4-1	CASSQPQGSSYEQYF	TGCGCCAGCAGCCAACCCCAGGGGAGCTCCTACGAGCAGTACTTC